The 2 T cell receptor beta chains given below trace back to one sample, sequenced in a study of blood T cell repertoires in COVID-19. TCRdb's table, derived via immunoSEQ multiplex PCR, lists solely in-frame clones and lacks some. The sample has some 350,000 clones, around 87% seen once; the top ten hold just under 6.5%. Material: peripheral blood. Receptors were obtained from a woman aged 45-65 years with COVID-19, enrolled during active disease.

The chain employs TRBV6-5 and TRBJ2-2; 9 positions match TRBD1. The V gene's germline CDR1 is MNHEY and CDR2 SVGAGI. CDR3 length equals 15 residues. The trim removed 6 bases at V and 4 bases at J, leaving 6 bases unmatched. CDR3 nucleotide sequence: TGTGCCAGCAGCGGGACAGGGCTTTCCACCGGGGAGCTGTTTTTT. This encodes CASSGTGLSTGELFF.

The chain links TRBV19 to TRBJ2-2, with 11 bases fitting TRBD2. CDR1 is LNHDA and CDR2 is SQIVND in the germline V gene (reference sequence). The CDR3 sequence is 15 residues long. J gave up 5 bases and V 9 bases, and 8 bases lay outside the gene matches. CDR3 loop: CASFNSGRGTGELFF. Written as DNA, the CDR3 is TGTGCCAGCTTCAATAGCGGGAGGGGTACCGGGGAGCTGTTTTTT.